This T cell receptor beta chain was obtained from a study of beta chain features in type 1 diabetes. Concerning this clone itself: The antigen remains unidentified.

Donors contributed one heparinised blood draw apiece, averaging roughly 0.12 L. CD4+ naive, central memory, regulatory and stem cell-like memory cells were sorted via CD45RO/CCR7/CD25/CD127/CD95/CD27. Sequenced material consisted of expressed TCRB transcripts (all of the isolated RNA was reverse transcribed). The method was immunoSEQ multiplex PCR; TCRdb's version includes in-frame clones alone and lacks a portion of them. The data show approximately 160,000 clones, with around a tenth seen just once and more than 0.45% held by the top ten. Germline V gene lookup returns CDR1 SGHAT and CDR2 FQNNGV. The germline V and J ends were trimmed by 5 bases and 2 bases, with 8 bases remaining between them. The CDR3 runs to 13 residues. Broader study findings: Patients with Type 1 diabetes showed moderately but significantly shorter TCRB CDR3s in all four CD4+ subsets. Patients with type 1 diabetes carried fewer insertions and had more deletions at their VDJ junctions. Because the template was cDNA, high-expressing cells might be over-represented.

The clonotype comes from a man younger than 40 with type 1 diabetes. V usage is TRBV11-2 and J usage is TRBJ2-3; no clear D gene. The sample comprised central memory CD4+ T cells from blood. The CDR3 DNA is TGTGCCAGCAGCCTCACAAACACAGATACGCAGTATTTT. Its protein is CASSLTNTDTQYF.